This TCR beta chain appears in the sequencing data of a study of identical twins. V gave up 2 bases and J gave up 2 bases, with 12 bases separating them. The CDR3 length is 15 residues. MiXCR, run by TCRdb on the 5' RACE reads, gives a single entry per CDR3 protein. The table includes 1.5 million to 2 million distinct CDR3 sequences, about 31% detected once. The V call is TRBV12-3 or TRBV12-4, the J call TRBJ2-5, with D possibly being TRBD2 (7 bases). Sequenced material: cord blood. The source of this sequence is a newborn girl in good health. CDR3 DNA sequence: TGTGCCAGCAGTTTACGGCGGGGGCTACAAGAGACCCAGTACTTC. Protein product: CASSLRRGLQETQYF.